These 7 T cell receptor beta chains were sequenced from one sample in a study of cytomegalovirus exposure and HLA in healthy donors. The PCR used 60 Vbeta and 13 Jbeta primers. Data came from immunoSEQ multiplex PCR; TCRdb stores just in-frame clones and leaves some out. The record lists 85,000 to 110,000 clones, of which the ten most abundant hold approximately 3.7%. Sequencing was performed on PBMCs. These receptors all come from a man in his forties or fifties in good health and CMV-seronegative.

The rearrangement joins TRBV11-2 to TRBJ2-7, with 10 bases matching TRBD2. J was trimmed by 6 bases and V by 7 bases; bases with no gene match: 12. Per germline, CDR1 SGHAT and CDR2 FQNNGV. This CDR3 has 15 residues. The CDR3 region is CASTNVRLAGAEQYF. CDR3 in DNA: TGTGCCAGCACCAACGTCCGGCTAGCGGGAGCCGAGCAGTACTTC.

This chain connects TRBV5-4 to TRBJ1-1; perhaps TRBD1 as D (6 bases). The length of the CDR3 is 16 residues. Trimming removed 0 bases from V and 7 bases from J, with 19 bases in between. Germline V gene sequence: CDR1 SGHNT, CDR2 YYREEE (reference sequence). The CDR3 loop reads CASSLAVGGPRDEAFF. The CDR3 DNA reads TGTGCCAGCAGCTTGGCGGTGGGGGGGCCGAGGGATGAAGCTTTCTTT. Full variable domain (remainder filled in from reference TRBV5-4 and TRBJ1-1): ETGVTQSPTHLIKTRGQQVTLRCSSQSGHNTVSWYQQALGQGPQFIFQYYREEENGRGNFPPRFSGLQFPNYSSELNVNALELDDSALYLCASSLAVGGPRDEAFFGQGTRLTVV.

This chain connects TRBV30 to TRBJ2-2, with D possibly matching TRBD1 (6 bases). From germline, CDR1 is GTSNPN and CDR2 SVGIG (reference sequence). The CDR3 extends over 23 amino acids. The V and J ends lost 0 bases and 8 bases respectively, with 40 bases between them. The CDR3 sequence is CAWSVRSHLNRGGVGIGIGELFF. The DNA for the CDR3 is TGTGCCTGGAGTGTACGCAGCCATTTAAATAGAGGGGGAGTAGGGATCGGCATTGGGGAGCTGTTTTTT.

The V and J genes are TRBV7-8 and TRBJ2-3; maybe TRBD2 (6 bases). Germline V gene sequence: CDR1 SGHVS, CDR2 FQNEAQ. This CDR3 is built from 16 residues. Trimming removed 5 bases at V and 4 bases at J, with 19 bases between. CDR3 region: CASSPGTVRSSDTQYF. In nucleotides, the CDR3 is TGTGCCAGCAGCCCCGGGACTGTTCGTTCCTCAGATACGCAGTATTTT.

V usage is TRBV19 and J usage is TRBJ1-1; TRBD1 aligns across 8 bases. Losses at the gene ends were 3 bases for V and 3 bases for J; bases not matched to a gene: 15. CDR3 length equals 18 residues. In germline, CDR1 is LNHDA, CDR2 SQIVND (reference sequence). The CDR3 DNA sequence: TGTGCCAGTAGTATGGGGGTTGGACAGGGAATAGAGGACACTGAAGCTTTCTTT. Translated, it gives CASSMGVGQGIEDTEAFF.

This chain links TRBV5-4 with TRBJ2-7; TRBD1 might be the D (5 bases). CDR1 and CDR2 (germline): SGHNT, YYREEE (reference sequence). The V end was cut by 0 bases, the J end by 1 base, with 11 bases between. This CDR3 has 15 residues. The DNA for the CDR3 is TGTGCCAGCAGCTTGGAGGGGTATCTGTCCTACGAGCAGTACTTC. It encodes CASSLEGYLSYEQYF.

The chain couples TRBV10-2 to TRBJ2-1; 10 positions match TRBD2. The ends lost 4 bases at V and 9 bases at J; junction bases unmatched: 6. CDR1 WSHSY and CDR2 SAAADI come from the germline V gene. The CDR3 is 14 amino acids. CDR3 nucleotide sequence: TGCGCCAGCAGTGTTGTAGCGGGGGGAAGTGAGCAGTTCTTC. Its translation is CASSVVAGGSEQFF.